This T cell receptor (beta chain) was sequenced in a study of identifying expanded T cells in peripheral blood. Details on this clone: Antigen unknown.

Study outcomes and limitations: Approximately 1.2 clones differed between technical replicates, versus roughly 17 and 20 over time. Variance in clone template counts between roughly 2-week samples significantly increased with total template count across all healthy donors.

During the collection period, no donor immune events like infections were recorded. Sequencing used immunoSEQ multiplex PCR; TCRdb keeps in-frame clones, though not all of them. Seen here are about 94,000 clones, approximately 91% observed once, and the top ten hold under 6%. V gave up 1 base and J gave up 5 bases; unmatched junction bases: 3. This CDR3 comprises 15 residues. Germline V gene data show CDR1 as SGHTA and CDR2 as FQGNSA. The specimen was blood. The chain has TRBV7-2 and TRBJ1-5; 9 bases agree with TRBD1. The clonotype was recovered from a person aged 18 to 70 in good health. The CDR3 reads CASSLGGQGDQPQHF. The CDR3 bases are TGTGCCAGCAGCTTAGGGGGACAGGGTGATCAGCCCCAGCATTTT.